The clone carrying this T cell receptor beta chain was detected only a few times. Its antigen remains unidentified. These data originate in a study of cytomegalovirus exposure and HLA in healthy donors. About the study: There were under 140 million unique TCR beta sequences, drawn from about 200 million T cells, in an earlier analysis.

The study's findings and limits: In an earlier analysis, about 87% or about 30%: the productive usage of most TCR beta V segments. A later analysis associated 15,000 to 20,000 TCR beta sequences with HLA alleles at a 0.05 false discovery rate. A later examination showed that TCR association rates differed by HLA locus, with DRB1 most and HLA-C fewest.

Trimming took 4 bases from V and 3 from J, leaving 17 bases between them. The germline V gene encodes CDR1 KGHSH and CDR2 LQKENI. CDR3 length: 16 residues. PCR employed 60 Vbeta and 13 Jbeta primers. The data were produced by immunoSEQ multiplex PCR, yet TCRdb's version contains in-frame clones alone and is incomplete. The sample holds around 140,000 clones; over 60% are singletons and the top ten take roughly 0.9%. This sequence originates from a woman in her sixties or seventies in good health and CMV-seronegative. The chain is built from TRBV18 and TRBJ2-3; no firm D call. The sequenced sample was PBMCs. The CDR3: CASSRNTVGGTDTQYF. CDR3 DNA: TGTGCCAGCTCACGCAACACAGTGGGTGGAACAGATACGCAGTATTTT. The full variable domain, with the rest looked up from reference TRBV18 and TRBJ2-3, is NAGVMQNPRHLVRRRGQEARLRCSPMKGHSHVYWYRQLPEEGLKFMVYLQKENIIDESGMPKERFSAEFPKEGPSILRIQQVVRGDSAAYFCASSRNTVGGTDTQYFGPGTRLTVL.